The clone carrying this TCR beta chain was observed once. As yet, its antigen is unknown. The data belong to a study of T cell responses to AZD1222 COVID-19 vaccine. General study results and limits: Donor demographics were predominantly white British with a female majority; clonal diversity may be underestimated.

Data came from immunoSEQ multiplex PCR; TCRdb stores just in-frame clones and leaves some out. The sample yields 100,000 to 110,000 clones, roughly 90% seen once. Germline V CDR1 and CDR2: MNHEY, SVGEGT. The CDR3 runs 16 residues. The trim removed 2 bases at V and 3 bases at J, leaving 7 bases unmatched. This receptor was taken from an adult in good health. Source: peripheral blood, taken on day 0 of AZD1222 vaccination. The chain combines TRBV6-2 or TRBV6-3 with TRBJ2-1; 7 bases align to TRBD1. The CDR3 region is CASSYGGQAFYNEQFF. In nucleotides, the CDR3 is TGTGCCAGCAGTTACGGCGGACAGGCCTTCTACAATGAGCAGTTCTTC.